The 9 T cell receptor beta chains presented below share a single source sample, sequenced in a study of OX40 agonist ivuxolimab in advanced cancers. This table comes from immunoSEQ multiplex PCR, and its TCRdb copy is limited to in-frame clones, with some not included. The data contain 90,000 or so clones, approximately 89% of them singletons. The source material was CD4+ or CD8+ T cells sorted from blood, sampled in a trial of the OX40 agonist ivuxolimab. These receptors originate from an adult with an advanced solid tumor such as melanoma, head and neck, liver or kidney cancer.

This chain links TRBV11-2 with TRBJ1-1; no firm D call. Between the trimmed V and J ends, which lost 3 bases and 7 bases, there was a span of 9 bases. The germline V gene encodes CDR1 SGHAT and CDR2 FQNNGV. This CDR3 spans 12 amino acids. The CDR3 sequence is CASSLTVGEAFF. The CDR3 nucleotides read TGTGCCAGCAGCTTGACTGTTGGTGAAGCTTTCTTT.

The rearrangement uses TRBV5-5 and TRBJ2-7; D unresolved. Trimming took 4 bases from V and 0 from J, leaving 11 bases between them. The CDR3 contains 14 residues. The germline V gene encodes CDR1 SGHKS and CDR2 YYEKEE (reference sequence). CDR3 sequence: CASSRQVLSYEQYF. In DNA form, the CDR3 reads TGTGCCAGCAGCCGGCAGGTACTCTCCTACGAGCAGTACTTC.

V is TRBV19 and J is TRBJ1-2; no reliable D call. The CDR3 sequence is 13 residues long. The V end lost 4 bases, the J end lost 2 bases, and 8 bases lay between the germline ends. Germline assignment: CDR1 LNHDA and CDR2 SQIVND (reference sequence). The CDR3, as DNA: TGTGCCAGTAGTAGCCACGGGAACTATGGCTACACCTTC. Translating it yields CASSSHGNYGYTF.

This clone was recorded a few times. The chain uses TRBV7-3 and TRBJ2-1; possibly TRBD1 for D (6 bases). There are 13 residues in the CDR3. Germline V CDR1 and CDR2: SGHTA, FQGTGA. Between the trimmed V and J ends, which lost 4 bases and 4 bases, there was a span of 8 bases. For the CDR3, the DNA is TGTGCCAGCAGCTCGGGACAATACAATGAGCAGTTCTTC. It translates to CASSSGQYNEQFF.

Only a few counts were recorded for this clone. CDR3 amino acids: CASSMEGQYRTEAFF. The CDR3 DNA reads as TGTGCCAGTAGTATGGAAGGACAATATAGGACTGAAGCTTTCTTT. This chain links TRBV19 with TRBJ1-1; D possibly corresponds to TRBD1 (5 bases). Germline CDR1 and CDR2: LNHDA and SQIVND (reference sequence). The V and J ends lost 3 bases and 5 bases respectively, with 16 bases between them. The CDR3 has 15 residues.

The chain has TRBV9 and TRBJ2-7; no firm D call. The CDR3 has 15 residues. Germline CDR1 and CDR2: SGDLS and YYNGEE. Deletions cut 0 bases from V and 3 bases from J, with 13 bases between. The CDR3 protein is CASSVVLQEGYEQYF. In DNA, the CDR3 is TGTGCCAGCAGCGTAGTGTTGCAGGAAGGCTACGAGCAGTACTTC.

J is TRBJ1-2 and V is TRBV6-4, with D possibly being TRBD1 (5 bases). Trimming pared 7 bases from V and 4 bases from J, leaving 22 bases between. Germline V gene lookup returns CDR1 MRHNA and CDR2 SNTAGT. CDR3 length: 16 residues. CDR3 coding DNA: TGTGCCAGCACCGGGACCGGTCTGACGAAGGCCTATGGCTACACCTTC. Protein product: CASTGTGLTKAYGYTF.

The chain employs TRBV6-5 and TRBJ1-4; D might be TRBD1 (6 bases). Germline V gene data show CDR1 as MNHEY and CDR2 as SVGAGI. The CDR3 consists of 14 residues. V lost 7 bases, J lost 8 bases, and 17 bases lay in between. The CDR3 DNA follows: TGTGCCAGCACCCAAACAGGGCTATGGGAAAAACTGTTTTTT. This gives the protein CASTQTGLWEKLFF.

This chain links TRBV14 with TRBJ1-1; D possibly corresponds to TRBD1 (6 bases). V was cut by 1 base and J by 3 bases, with 18 bases left in between. From germline, CDR1 is SGHDN and CDR2 FVKESK. The CDR3 is 17 residues long. In DNA form, the CDR3 reads TGTGCCAGCAGCCAAGCGTATCGTGGCTGGGGGCACACTGAAGCTTTCTTT. Translation: CASSQAYRGWGHTEAFF.